This T cell receptor beta chain was retrieved from a study of OX40 agonist ivuxolimab in advanced cancers. With regard to the full study: Ivuxolimab was an agonistic, fully human IgG2 monoclonal antibody directed against OX40 (CD134), a costimulatory receptor. Intravenous ivuxolimab was administered to patients every 2 weeks at six dose levels: 0.01, 0.1, 0.3, 1.5, 3 and 10 mg/kg. Of the roughly 54 patients in dose escalation, approximately 20 had hepatocellular carcinoma, some 15 had melanoma, 9 had renal cell carcinoma and 9 had head and neck cancer. In the dose-escalation cohort, more than 75% of patients were male, and the mean age was approximately 55 years, with a range of about 23 to 85. Patients were allowed to have had prior anti-PD-1, anti-PD-L1 or anti-CTLA-4 therapy, and more than 35% of the dose-escalation patients had been treated with checkpoint inhibitors. Partial responses occurred in three dose-escalation patients, of whom one had hepatocellular carcinoma and two had cutaneous melanoma. Peripheral TCRbeta sequencing was intended to test whether TCR sequence diversity was altered and clonal T-cell expansion was caused by ivuxolimab. The paper covers the monotherapy dose-escalation part of the phase I ivuxolimab trial, which included N of about 50 patients.

On the study overall, not on this receptor specifically: After ivuxolimab, CD8+ T cells had more expanded clones than CD4+ T cells on average. Low levels of normalized T-cell clonal expansion were also seen in some nonresponding patients. At doses from 0.1 to 3.0 mg/kg, clonal expansion was seen in both CD4+ and CD8+ blood T cells between baseline and week 6. Partial responders in the 0.1-3.0 mg/kg groups had among the lowest normalized peripheral clonal expansion, especially among CD8+ T cells. Which antigens the clonally expanded peripheral T cells were specific for was not determined.

The trial excluded patients who had a history of autoimmune disease or who were on systemic immunosuppression. Peripheral blood for TCR sequencing was drawn from every dose cohort at baseline, at cycle 4 day 1 and at cycle 7 day 1. The samples were taken from a phase I, first-in-human, multicenter, open-label dose-escalation trial of ivuxolimab. Adults with locally advanced or metastatic head and neck squamous cell, hepatocellular, melanoma or renal cell carcinoma were enrolled in the trial. CD4+ and CD8+ T cells were sorted separately from peripheral blood before TCR sequencing. Inclusive of the bounding cysteine and phenylalanine, the CDR3 is 15 residues long. Of all the DNA, just the CDR3 is kept, 45 bases in frame from base 1. V lost 0 bases and J lost 3 bases, and the count of bases not matched to a germline gene is 1. The germline V gene encodes CDR1 SGHRS and CDR2 YFSETQ. For this clone: Its antigen is currently not known. No much larger clone is present one base from it, and per-base qualities are unavailable.

Genomic DNA was extracted from sorted cells for sequencing of the TCRbeta CDR3 region. The immunoSEQ Assay was used for sequencing of TCRbeta CDR3 regions. Held by TCRdb, this immuneACCESS table contains in-frame sequences only and omits some clones. Under half of the omission traces to an unresolved V gene where checked; the cause of the rest is unknown. This sample comprises fewer than 80,000 clones, roughly four fifths of them detected only once. About 9.4% of the sample is held by the ten biggest clonotypes. The rearranged segments are TRBV5-1 and TRBJ1-3, with TRBD1 identical over 9 junction bases. This TCR derives from an adult with an advanced solid tumor such as melanoma, head and neck, liver or kidney cancer. Sequenced here: CD4+ or CD8+ T cells sorted from blood, sampled in a trial of the OX40 agonist ivuxolimab. The bases are TGCGCCAGCAGCTTGGGACAGGGGGATGGAAACACCATATATTTT. Its protein reads: CASSLGQGDGNTIYF.